The 12 T cell receptor beta chains below come from one sample, sequenced in a study of cytomegalovirus exposure and HLA in healthy donors. In the PCR, 60 Vbeta and 13 Jbeta primers were used. The protocol was immunoSEQ multiplex PCR, while the TCRdb copy is restricted to in-frame clones and leaves out a portion. Among about 120,000 clones listed, over 70% were seen once. The sequenced sample consisted of PBMCs. The receptors originated from a woman between 45 and 65 years old in good health and CMV-seronegative.

V usage is TRBV7-2 and J usage is TRBJ1-2; D not resolved. Germline lookup yields CDR1 SGHTA and CDR2 FQGNSA. CDR3 length: 14 residues. V shed 5 bases and J shed 6 bases, with 16 bases lying between them. CDR3 in amino acids: CASSRPTTFDGYTF. DNA for the CDR3: TGTGCCAGCAGCCGGCCAACGACATTTGATGGCTACACCTTC.

The V and J genes are TRBV29-1 and TRBJ1-2; a possible D gene is TRBD1 (5 bases). In germline, CDR1 is SQVTM, CDR2 ANQGSEA. The CDR3 length is 14 residues. V gave up 3 bases and J gave up 2 bases, with 13 bases separating them. CDR3 coding DNA: TGCAGCGTTGATGACAGCTTTATGAACTATGGCTACACCTTC. This sequence encodes CSVDDSFMNYGYTF.

The chain has TRBV2 and TRBJ2-1; TRBD2 matches 10 bases. Trimming cost V 6 bases and J 6 bases; bases outside gene matches: 2. Germline V lookup: CDR1 SNHLY, CDR2 FYNNEI. This CDR3 is built from 13 residues. CDR3 DNA: TGTGCCAGCAGCAGGACTAGCGGCAATGAGCAGTTCTTC. Its translation: CASSRTSGNEQFF.

V is TRBV19 and J is TRBJ1-5; 9 positions agree with TRBD1. The CDR3 covers 17 residues. J gave up 0 bases and V 2 bases, and 5 bases lay outside the gene matches. The germline V gene has CDR1 LNHDA and CDR2 SQIVND (reference sequence). The chain's CDR3 is CASSIIGTGISNQPQHF. The CDR3 coding sequence is TGTGCCAGTAGTATAATCGGGACAGGGATTAGCAATCAGCCCCAGCATTTT.

The chain is built from TRBV7-3 and TRBJ2-3; 7 nucleotides agree with TRBD1. J gave up 1 base and V 6 bases, and 7 bases lay outside the gene matches. From germline, CDR1 is SGHTA and CDR2 FQGTGA. The CDR3 totals 15 residues. This CDR3 is CASSFRDSGTDTQYF. In DNA, the CDR3 is TGTGCCAGCAGTTTCCGGGACAGTGGCACAGATACGCAGTATTTT.

The rearrangement uses TRBV7-9 and TRBJ2-7, with a tentative D call TRBD2 (5 bases). V shed 0 bases and J shed 1 base, with 10 bases lying between them. The CDR3 is 15 amino acids. Germline CDR1 reads SEHNR; CDR2 reads FQNEAQ (reference sequence). CDR3 region: CASSLASGGSYEQYF. For the CDR3, the DNA is TGTGCCAGCAGCTTAGCGAGCGGAGGTTCCTACGAGCAGTACTTC.

This sequence joins TRBV4-3 and TRBJ2-1, with D perhaps TRBD2 (6 bases). CDR1 and CDR2 (germline): LGHNA, YSLEER. Trimming left V 4 bases short and J 1 base short, with 17 bases between. CDR3 length equals 17 residues. The CDR3 nucleotides are TGCGCCAGCAGCCTTGGGGGACCGGGAGTTTCCTACAATGAGCAGTTCTTC. This codes for CASSLGGPGVSYNEQFF.

The chain joins TRBV19 to TRBJ2-2; TRBD2 might be the D (6 bases). Looked up from germline, CDR1 is LNHDA and CDR2 is SQIVND (reference sequence). This CDR3 spans 16 amino acids. Trimming stripped 5 bases from V and 0 bases from J, with 13 bases between. The CDR3 protein is CASSPHGSANTGELFF. The CDR3 DNA reads TGTGCCAGTAGTCCCCACGGGAGCGCGAACACCGGGGAGCTGTTTTTT.

This chain uses TRBV6-5 with TRBJ2-7, with 7 bases matching TRBD1. Trimming cost V 6 bases and J 0 bases; bases outside gene matches: 5. Germline V gene lookup returns CDR1 MNHEY and CDR2 SVGAGI. The CDR3 has 14 amino acids. CDR3 sequence reads: CASREQGSSYEQYF. CDR3 DNA sequence: TGTGCCAGCAGAGAACAGGGGTCCTCCTACGAGCAGTACTTC.

The V and J genes are TRBV19 and TRBJ1-2; 9 bases are shared with TRBD1. Per germline, CDR1 LNHDA and CDR2 SQIVND (reference sequence). Trimming removed 5 bases from V and 5 bases from J; junction bases left unmatched: 9. This CDR3 comprises 15 residues. The CDR3 region is CASSPTGGSLYGYTF. Written as DNA, the CDR3 is TGTGCCAGTAGTCCAACAGGGGGCTCTTTGTATGGCTACACCTTC.

The chain joins TRBV6-5 to TRBJ2-3; perhaps TRBD1 as D (5 bases). The CDR3 length is 13 residues. From germline, CDR1 is MNHEY and CDR2 SVGAGI. V lost 5 bases to trimming and J lost 8 bases, with 14 bases between them. The CDR3 region has the DNA TGTGCCAGCAGTGCGCAGGGTTCTGGTACGCAGTATTTT. This gives the protein CASSAQGSGTQYF.

The chain combines TRBV7-9 with TRBJ2-1; 10 bases agree with TRBD1. V lost 1 base, J lost 3 bases, and 3 bases stayed unmatched. The CDR3 has 16 amino acids. Germline V CDR1 and CDR2: SEHNR, FQNEAQ (reference sequence). The CDR3 region has the DNA TGTGCCAGCAGCTTAGGGGACAGGGGACACTACAATGAGCAGTTCTTC. Its translation is CASSLGDRGHYNEQFF.